These 28 T cell receptor beta chains originate from one sample sequenced in a study of siplizumab effects on memory and regulatory T cells (dated 2019 in TCRdb). The library came from the immunoSEQ multiplex PCR assay. TCRdb retrieved this table from immuneACCESS and kept in-frame rearrangements only. Not all clones are present; in checked studies, unresolved V genes account for under half, and no reason is known for the remainder. The sample table holds about 68,000 clones, of which around 93% were seen once. The ten most abundant clones make up 4.5% to 6.5% of the sample. The sample comprised CD8+ T cells sorted from blood. All receptors derive from a human donor in good health.

The chain links TRBV10-3 to TRBJ1-2; 11 positions match TRBD1. In germline, CDR1 is ENHRY, CDR2 SYGVKD. This CDR3 region has 14 residues. V shed 10 bases and J 6 bases; nucleotides not matched to a gene: 10. The CDR3 spells CATDHEGQGDGYTF. Written as DNA, the CDR3 is TGTGCCACCGATCACGAGGGACAGGGGGATGGCTACACCTTC.

The V gene is TRBV5-6, the J gene TRBJ2-2; the match to TRBD2 covers 12 bases. V dropped 0 bases and J dropped 5; count of bases not matched to a gene: 2. Germline lookup yields CDR1 SGHDT and CDR2 YYEEEE. The CDR3 loop spans 16 amino acids. CDR3 bases: TGTGCCAGCAGCTTGGGACTAGCGGGGGCTACCGGGGAGCTGTTTTTT. Amino acid sequence: CASSLGLAGATGELFF. The full variable domain, with the rest looked up from reference TRBV5-6 and TRBJ2-2, is DAGVTQSPTHLIKTRGQQVTLRCSPKSGHDTVSWYQQALGQGPQFIFQYYEEEERQRGNFPDRFSGHQFPNYSSELNVNALLLGDSALYLCASSLGLAGATGELFFGEGSRLTVL.

The chain recombines TRBV5-6 with TRBJ1-2; D might be TRBD1 (5 bases). The germline V gene has CDR1 SGHDT and CDR2 YYEEEE. V was pared by 2 bases and J by 8 bases, with 7 bases between. The CDR3 consists of 11 residues. The CDR3 DNA follows: TGTGCCAGCAGCTTAGGGGAAGGCTACACCTTC. The encoded protein is CASSLGEGYTF.

This chain joins TRBV27 and TRBJ2-5; 7 bases map to TRBD1. The CDR3 loop spans 12 amino acids. CDR1 and CDR2 (germline): MNHEY, SMNVEV (reference sequence). The V gene end was trimmed by 5 bases and the J gene end by 3 bases; junction bases not matched to a gene: 0. The DNA of the CDR3 is TGTGCCAGCAGTACAGGGGAAGAGACCCAGTACTTC. Protein product: CASSTGEETQYF.

The DNA of the CDR3 is TGTGCCAGCAGCTTGGGCGGTGCAACTAATGAAAAACTGTTTTTT. It specifies CASSLGGATNEKLFF. The chain employs TRBV6-5 and TRBJ1-4, with no clear D. The V and J ends lost 6 bases and 0 bases respectively, with 11 bases between them. Germline V gives CDR1 MNHEY, CDR2 SVGAGI. There are 15 residues in the CDR3.

The V call is TRBV30, the J call TRBJ1-2; perhaps TRBD1 as D (5 bases). The CDR3 loop spans 15 amino acids. Germline assignment: CDR1 GTSNPN and CDR2 SVGIG (reference sequence). Trimming took 1 base from V and 3 from J, leaving 15 bases between them. The DNA of the CDR3 is TGTGCCTGGAGTGGGCATAGGGTGGGGGACTATGGCTACACCTTC. Protein: CAWSGHRVGDYGYTF. The complete variable domain, with remaining parts taken from reference TRBV30 and TRBJ1-2, reads SQTIHQWPATLVQPVGSPLSLECTVEGTSNPNLYWYRQAAGRGLQLLFYSVGIGQISSEVPQNLSASRPQDRQFILSSKKLLLSDSGFYLCAWSGHRVGDYGYTFGSGTRLTVV.

J is TRBJ2-3 and V is TRBV27; TRBD2 matches at 12 bases. V was clipped by 5 bases and J by 4 bases; unmatched bases: 1. This CDR3 contains 14 residues. Germline V gene data show CDR1 as MNHEY and CDR2 as SMNVEV (reference sequence). CDR3 DNA sequence: TGTGCCAGCAGTGGACTAGCGGGACCAGATACGCAGTATTTT. Protein product: CASSGLAGPDTQYF.

The chain is built from TRBV4-1 and TRBJ1-1; D not certain. Germline CDR1 is MGHRA and CDR2 is YSYEKL. CDR3 length equals 14 residues. The V end lost 1 base, the J end lost 5 bases, and 11 bases lay between the germline ends. CDR3 region: CASSQGPDTTEAFF. CDR3 DNA sequence: TGCGCCAGCAGCCAAGGGCCAGACACGACTGAAGCTTTCTTT.

This rearrangement joins TRBV10-3 to TRBJ2-3; possibly TRBD1 for D (5 bases). CDR3 size: 14 residues. Germline lookup yields CDR1 ENHRY and CDR2 SYGVKD. Trimming removed 7 bases at V and 2 bases at J, with 13 bases between. CDR3 sequence (DNA): TGTGCCATCAATCCCGAGACAGACACAGATACGCAGTATTTT. Protein: CAINPETDTDTQYF.

The genes are TRBV15 and TRBJ2-5, with unresolved D. Per the germline V gene, CDR1 is LNHNV and CDR2 is YYDKDF (reference sequence). This CDR3 contains 15 residues. V was cut by 0 bases and J by 5 bases, with 13 bases left in between. The DNA for the CDR3 is TGTGCCACCAGCAGAGATGGCCAGGTTGGGGAGACCCAGTACTTC. Translated: CATSRDGQVGETQYF.

The chain has TRBV6-1 and TRBJ1-1; D possibly corresponds to TRBD1 (5 bases). This CDR3 is built from 13 residues. Trimming took 8 bases from V and 5 from J, leaving 15 bases between them. Germline V gives CDR1 MNHNS, CDR2 SASEGT. Written as DNA, the CDR3 is TGTGCCAGCGATGGAGGGGCGCGGACTGAAGCTTTCTTT. It translates to CASDGGARTEAFF.

The chain carries TRBV10-2 and TRBJ1-5; no clear D. The CDR3 has 15 amino acids. Germline V CDR1 and CDR2: WSHSY, SAAADI. Trimming cost V 1 base and J 0 bases, with 7 bases left between them. The CDR3 spells CASSELGYSNQPQHF. In DNA, the CDR3 is TGCGCCAGCAGTGAGTTGGGGTATAGCAATCAGCCCCAGCATTTT.

The rearrangement uses TRBV6-1 and TRBJ2-3; D might be TRBD1 or TRBD2, each matching 5 bases. Germline V lookup: CDR1 MNHNS, CDR2 SASEGT. The CDR3 covers 15 residues. Between the trimmed V and J ends, which lost 4 bases and 2 bases, there was a span of 13 bases. The DNA of the CDR3 is TGTGCCAGCAGTGCCGGGACGGAACCCACAGATACGCAGTATTTT. This translates into CASSAGTEPTDTQYF.

V and J are TRBV9 and TRBJ2-2; 13 nucleotides line up with TRBD2. Trimming at V came to 4 bases and at J to 2 bases, leaving 5 bases not matched to a gene. CDR3 length: 17 residues. Looked up from germline, CDR1 is SGDLS and CDR2 is YYNGEE. The CDR3 loop is CASSLTSGGINTGELFF. In DNA form, the CDR3 reads TGTGCCAGCAGCTTGACTAGCGGGGGGATAAACACCGGGGAGCTGTTTTTT. Full variable domain (missing parts from reference TRBV9 and TRBJ2-2): DSGVTQTPKHLITATGQRVTLRCSPRSGDLSVYWYQQSLDQGLQFLIQYYNGEERAKGNILERFSAQQFPDLHSELNLSSLELGDSALYFCASSLTSGGINTGELFFGEGSRLTVL.

The CDR3 nucleotides are TGTGCCAGCAGCCCCGGGACATACGGCTCTGGGGCCAACGTCCTGACTTTC. Its protein is CASSPGTYGSGANVLTF. This chain links TRBV7-3 with TRBJ2-6; D may be TRBD1 (6 bases). The CDR3 is made up of 17 amino acids. Germline loops: CDR1 SGHTA, CDR2 FQGTGA. V lost 5 bases to trimming and J lost 0 bases, with 14 bases between them.

The gene calls are TRBV19 and TRBJ1-2; D remains unclear. CDR1 and CDR2 (germline): LNHDA, SQIVND (reference sequence). The CDR3 runs to 12 residues. Trimming took off 5 bases at V and 4 bases at J, with 8 bases between the two ends. CDR3 coding DNA: TGTGCCAGTAGTGCTGGACTCTATGGCTACACCTTC. This translates into CASSAGLYGYTF.

The CDR3 here is CASSEDRGFTGELFF. The DNA for the CDR3 is TGTGCCAGCAGTGAAGATAGGGGATTCACCGGGGAGCTGTTTTTT. This chain connects TRBV6-1 to TRBJ2-2, with TRBD1 as a possible D gene (5 bases). The CDR3 consists of 15 residues. Germline CDR1 and CDR2: MNHNS and SASEGT. Trimming took 1 base from V and 4 from J, leaving 10 bases between them.

A word on this clone: One junction end disagrees with the germline gene, perhaps due to a read error. The V and J genes are TRBV6-1 and TRBJ1-1, with TRBD1 identical over 11 bases. This CDR3 region has 17 residues. The V gene's germline CDR1 is MNHNS and CDR2 SASEGT. This chain's CDR3 is CAISDRGQGVLNTEAFF. Written as DNA, the CDR3 is TGTGCCATCAGTGACAGGGGACAGGGGGTTTTGAACACTGAAGCTTTCTTT.

A remark on this clone: This may arise from a read error, as a much more abundant clone is one base away. This chain links TRBV4-1 with TRBJ2-1; D gene ambiguous. The CDR3 contains 15 residues. Trimming cost V 1 base and J 6 bases, with 13 bases left between them. Looked up from germline, CDR1 is MGHRA and CDR2 is YSYEKL. The CDR3 nucleotides read TGCGCCAGCAGCCAAGTCTTAGAGACATTCAATGAGCAGTTCTTC. This codes for CASSQVLETFNEQFF.

The V gene is TRBV4-2, the J gene TRBJ1-1; D gene ambiguous. V was clipped by 1 base and J by 6 bases, with 12 bases between them. Germline V gene data show CDR1 as LGHNA and CDR2 as YNFKEQ. The length of the CDR3 is 14 residues. The CDR3 region has the DNA TGTGCCAGCAGCCAAGTTCGGGGATCCTCTGAAGCTTTCTTT. Its translation is CASSQVRGSSEAFF.

The rearrangement links TRBV2 to TRBJ2-1, with 11 bases that match TRBD2. Trimming cost V 9 bases and J 8 bases; bases outside gene matches: 9. Looked up from germline, CDR1 is SNHLY and CDR2 is FYNNEI. The CDR3 is 14 residues long. CDR3 region: CASVLAGALDEQFF. In DNA, the CDR3 is TGTGCCAGTGTACTAGCGGGGGCTCTCGATGAGCAGTTCTTC.

The genes are TRBV7-2 and TRBJ1-1; the D is unclear. The CDR3 runs to 15 residues. CDR1 SGHTA and CDR2 FQGNSA come from the germline V gene. The V end was cut by 1 base, the J end by 0 bases, with 9 bases between. The CDR3 nucleotides are TGTGCCAGCAGCTTAGAACCAAGGATGAACACTGAAGCTTTCTTT. Protein: CASSLEPRMNTEAFF.

This chain links TRBV29-1 with TRBJ2-1; 13 bases fit TRBD2. The CDR3 contains 17 residues. V shed 2 bases and J 3 bases; nucleotides not matched to a gene: 7. Germline CDR1 reads SQVTM; CDR2 reads ANQGSEA. CDR3 in amino acids: CSVELLTSGGVYNEQFF. The CDR3 DNA is TGCAGCGTTGAATTGTTAACTAGCGGGGGGGTCTACAATGAGCAGTTCTTC.

The rearrangement uses TRBV7-9 and TRBJ1-1; no reliable D call. In germline, CDR1 is SEHNR, CDR2 FQNEAQ (reference sequence). Deletions cut 1 base from V and 2 bases from J, with 11 bases between. The CDR3 totals 15 residues. In nucleotides, the CDR3 is TGTGCCAGCAGCTTAGACCCCGGCTCCAACACTGAAGCTTTCTTT. Translated: CASSLDPGSNTEAFF.

This chain joins TRBV6-6 and TRBJ2-1; D ambiguous. CDR1 MNHNY and CDR2 SVGAGI come from the germline V gene (reference sequence). Trimming took off 4 bases at V and 5 bases at J, with 12 bases between the two ends. This CDR3 spans 14 amino acids. The CDR3 reads CASSLGDLHNEQFF. The CDR3 DNA follows: TGTGCCAGCAGTTTGGGCGACCTGCACAATGAGCAGTTCTTC.

The chain has TRBV7-8 and TRBJ1-1, with a tentative D call TRBD1 (5 bases). Germline-derived CDR1 and CDR2 are SGHVS and FQNEAQ. Between the trimmed V and J ends, which lost 2 bases and 0 bases, there was a span of 10 bases. The CDR3 has 15 amino acids. In nucleotides, the CDR3 is TGTGCCAGCAGCTTATACAGGAACATGAACACTGAAGCTTTCTTT. Amino acids: CASSLYRNMNTEAFF.

The chain combines TRBV5-1 with TRBJ1-2; D not resolved. Trimming stripped 0 bases from V and 2 bases from J, with 11 bases between. The CDR3 extends over 15 amino acids. Germline loops: CDR1 SGHRS, CDR2 YFSETQ. The CDR3 reads CASSLDSPLNYGYTF. DNA for the CDR3: TGCGCCAGCAGCTTGGACAGCCCGCTCAACTATGGCTACACCTTC.

The rearrangement uses TRBV18 and TRBJ1-2; D is unresolved. Trimming stripped 0 bases from V and 4 bases from J, with 12 bases between. CDR1 KGHSH and CDR2 LQKENI come from the germline V gene. The CDR3 totals 15 residues. CDR3 loop: CASSPPAGSGYGYTF. For the CDR3, the DNA is TGTGCCAGCTCACCACCCGCGGGGTCTGGCTATGGCTACACCTTC.